These 9 T cell receptor beta chains were sequenced from one sample in a study of Graves' ophthalmopathy and Graves' hyperthyroidism. The sequenced template was RNA, covering the TCR beta CDR3 region. RT-PCR in the first round used HTBI primers; a second-round multiplex PCR followed. TCRdb independently ran MiXCR on the multiplex PCR reads; one entry per CDR3 protein. Among about 400,000 distinct CDR3 sequences listed, roughly 21% were seen once. Sequenced: peripheral blood. The receptors shown here come from a woman aged 18-35 years with stable Graves' hyperthyroidism.

This clonotype showed up many times. The CDR3 nucleotides are TGTGCCACCAGCACTAGCGGGACGGCCGAGCAGTACTTC. Translating gives CATSTSGTAEQYF. The V and J genes are TRBV15 and TRBJ2-7; 9 bases match TRBD2. Germline CDR1 is LNHNV and CDR2 is YYDKDF (reference sequence). Germline trimming cut 4 bases from V and 6 bases from J; bases unmatched to any gene: 4. This CDR3 spans 13 amino acids.

Concerning this clonotype: It may be a read error: a sequence one base away is much more abundant. For the CDR3, the DNA is TGCGCCAGCAGCCCGGAACTAAGCGGGACGGAGACCCAGGACTTC. Protein sequence: CASSPELSGTETQDF. This chain uses TRBV5-1 with TRBJ2-5; 7 nucleotides agree with TRBD2. Germline CDR1 reads SGHRS; CDR2 reads YFSETQ. CDR3 length equals 15 residues.

This clonotype has at least ten counts. The rearrangement uses TRBV6-1 and TRBJ1-1, with 9 bases fitting TRBD1. This CDR3 comprises 13 residues. The germline gives CDR1 MNHNS, CDR2 SASEGT. V dropped 5 bases and J dropped 10; count of bases not matched to a gene: 8. CDR3 nucleotide sequence: TGTGCCAGCAGTCTGGGACAGGGAGATTCAGCTTTCTTT. It specifies CASSLGQGDSAFF.

The chain employs TRBV20-1 and TRBJ2-7; D ambiguous. CDR3 length: 11 amino acids. Trimming pared 6 bases from V and 8 bases from J, leaving 14 bases between. Germline loops: CDR1 DFQATT, CDR2 SNEGSKA (reference sequence). CDR3 sequence: CSAEAERKQYF. The CDR3 DNA follows: TGCAGTGCAGAGGCGGAGAGGAAGCAGTACTTC.

This clonotype was seen ten or more times. The chain joins TRBV11-2 to TRBJ2-2, with D perhaps TRBD1 (5 bases). The CDR3 is 17 amino acids. V was shortened by 3 bases and J by 2 bases, with 16 bases between the two germline ends. Germline V CDR1 and CDR2: SGHAT, FQNNGV. Here the CDR3 DNA reads TGTGCCAGCAGCTTCCCCAGGACAACTAAAAACACCGGGGAGCTGTTTTTT. As protein: CASSFPRTTKNTGELFF.

As for this clonotype: Here the CDR3 omits its conserved ending phenylalanine or tryptophan, so a read error is the likely source. The chain uses TRBV6-2 or TRBV6-3 and TRBJ1-5; D uncertain. V lost 7 bases, J lost 1 base, and 17 bases lay in between. The CDR3 loop spans 16 amino acids. Germline loops: CDR1 MNHEY, CDR2 SVGEGT. CDR3 region: CASTPATRGSNQPQHL. The CDR3 DNA is TGTGCCAGCACCCCAGCCACCCGGGGAAGCAATCAGCCCCAGCATTTG.

The CDR3 DNA follows: TGTGCCAGCACTGAAGGGGGGGCCTACGAGCAGTACTTC. Protein sequence: CASTEGGAYEQYF. The rearrangement links TRBV12-3 or TRBV12-4 to TRBJ2-7, with D perhaps TRBD2 (7 bases). This CDR3 has 13 residues. V lost 7 bases and J 2 bases, leaving 12 bases between the germline ends.

The table lists this clonotype with many counts. V gene TRBV20-1 combines with J gene TRBJ1-2; possibly TRBD1 for D (5 bases). Trimming took off 7 bases at V and 4 bases at J, with 10 bases between the two ends. The CDR3 covers 11 residues. Germline CDR1 reads DFQATT; CDR2 reads SNEGSKA (reference sequence). The CDR3, as DNA: TGCAGTGTAGGGGACGGCTATGGCTACACCTTC. As protein: CSVGDGYGYTF.

The gene calls are TRBV7-9 and TRBJ1-1, with a weak D call TRBD1 (5 bases). V lost 6 bases to trimming and J lost 3 bases, with 8 bases between them. Germline V gene data show CDR1 as SEHNR and CDR2 as FQNEAQ (reference sequence). The CDR3 has 12 residues. CDR3: CASRKGDTEAFF. CDR3 nucleotides: TGTGCCAGCAGAAAAGGGGACACTGAAGCTTTCTTT. Drawing the rest from reference TRBV7-9 and TRBJ1-1, the complete variable domain is DTGVSQNPRHKITKRGQNVTFRCDPISEHNRLYWYRQTLGQGPEFLTYFQNEAQLEKSRLLSDRFSAERPKGSFSTLEIQRTEQGDSAMYLCASRKGDTEAFFGQGTRLTVV.